These 13 T cell receptor beta chains originate from one sample sequenced in a study of cytomegalovirus exposure and HLA in healthy donors. PCR involved 60 Vbeta and 13 Jbeta primers. This table comes from immunoSEQ multiplex PCR, and its TCRdb copy is limited to in-frame clones, with some not included. The sample lists some 200,000 clones, approximately 90% occurring once. Sequenced sample: PBMCs. The receptors derive from a woman aged 18-29 years in good health and CMV-seronegative.

V is TRBV30 and J is TRBJ2-3; D is possibly TRBD2 (5 bases). CDR3 length: 15 amino acids. V was cut by 3 bases and J by 4 bases, with 17 bases left in between. The germline V gene encodes CDR1 GTSNPN and CDR2 SVGIG (reference sequence). CDR3 sequence: CAWSPWWESSDTQYF. The CDR3, as DNA: TGTGCCTGGAGCCCGTGGTGGGAGTCCTCAGATACGCAGTATTTT.

J is TRBJ2-5 and V is TRBV5-1; D might be TRBD1 (6 bases). Germline V gives CDR1 SGHRS, CDR2 YFSETQ. The CDR3 has 14 amino acids. V lost 4 bases and J 0 bases, leaving 10 bases between the germline ends. The DNA of the CDR3 is TGCGCCAGCAGCGGGGGCCAGCACCAAGAGACCCAGTACTTC. This codes for CASSGGQHQETQYF.

The chain uses TRBV23-1 and TRBJ2-3, with 8 bases fitting TRBD1. TRBV23-1 is reported as an ORF; its role is uncertain. The CDR3 runs to 14 residues. J lost 2 bases, V lost 6 bases, and 4 bases had no gene match. CDR3 loop: CASRRTGFTDTQYF. In nucleotides, the CDR3 is TGCGCCAGCAGACGGACAGGGTTCACAGATACGCAGTATTTT.

This clone was seen just once. The chain has TRBV1 and TRBJ2-5; the D call in the table, TRBD2, was not verified against the DNA. TRBV1 is a pseudogene. This CDR3 spans 18 amino acids. The CDR3 loop is CTSSQARTLSGPQETQYF. CDR3 coding DNA: TGCACCAGCAGCCAAGCCAGAACCCTGAGCGGGCCCCAAGAGACCCAGTACTTC.

The V and J genes are TRBV10-3 and TRBJ2-3; the D gene is possibly TRBD1 (5 bases). CDR3 length equals 14 residues. Germline CDR1 ENHRY, CDR2 SYGVKD. V lost 0 bases and J 5 bases, leaving 9 bases between the germline ends. CDR3 sequence (DNA): TGTGCCATCAGTGAGTCAAAGGGGCAAGATACGCAGTATTTT. Residues: CAISESKGQDTQYF.

The chain couples TRBV19 to TRBJ2-1; the match to TRBD1 covers 7 bases. The CDR3 contains 15 residues. Germline values: CDR1 LNHDA, CDR2 SQIVND (reference sequence). V lost 5 bases to trimming and J lost 3 bases; unmatched junction nucleotides: 7. The CDR3 sequence is CASSRPGQRYNEQFF. CDR3 coding DNA: TGTGCCAGTAGTCGCCCGGGACAGCGCTACAATGAGCAGTTCTTC.

This clone came up once. J is TRBJ1-2 and V is TRBV7-2, with TRBD1 matching 9 bases. V dropped 2 bases and J dropped 8; count of bases not matched to a gene: 12. CDR3 size: 16 residues. Per the germline V gene, CDR1 is SGHTA and CDR2 is FQGNSA. CDR3: CASSLRGTQGAEGYTF. The CDR3 DNA is TGTGCCAGCAGCTTAAGGGGCACACAGGGGGCAGAAGGCTACACCTTC.

This chain joins TRBV7-8 and TRBJ2-1, with 8 positions matching TRBD2. The V and J ends lost 3 bases and 4 bases, in that order; junction bases with no gene match: 8. CDR1 and CDR2 (germline): SGHVS, FQNEAQ. The CDR3 is made up of 16 amino acids. In nucleotides, the CDR3 is TGTGCCAGCAGCTTTGTAACGGGGGGGATGTACAATGAGCAGTTCTTC. Its translation: CASSFVTGGMYNEQFF.

The chain combines TRBV5-6 with TRBJ1-2, with a tentative D call TRBD1 (5 bases). The CDR3 runs to 15 residues. The ends were cut back, 5 bases at V and 2 bases at J, with 16 bases in the middle. CDR1 is SGHDT, CDR2 YYEEEE, per germline. The CDR3 DNA follows: TGTGCCAGCAGAAAAAGGACACTCCGGAACTATGGCTACACCTTC. Amino acid sequence: CASRKRTLRNYGYTF.

The gene calls are TRBV5-8 and TRBJ1-4; no definite D call. CDR3 size: 17 residues. V gave up 0 bases and J gave up 8 bases, with 20 bases separating them. Germline V gives CDR1 SGHTS, CDR2 YDEGEE. The CDR3 region is CASSLAPRRGLWEKLFF. For the CDR3, the DNA is TGTGCCAGCAGCTTGGCCCCGAGACGAGGATTGTGGGAAAAACTGTTTTTT.

The gene calls are TRBV5-6 and TRBJ1-1; D may be TRBD1 (6 bases). Trimming removed 3 bases at V and 5 bases at J, with 17 bases between. The CDR3 length is 15 residues. Per the germline V gene, CDR1 is SGHDT and CDR2 is YYEEEE. CDR3 amino acids: CASSSGGGVRTEAFF. The CDR3 DNA sequence: TGTGCCAGCAGCTCGGGGGGGGGCGTCAGGACTGAAGCTTTCTTT. Looking up the rest from reference TRBV5-6 and TRBJ1-1 gives the full variable domain: DAGVTQSPTHLIKTRGQQVTLRCSPKSGHDTVSWYQQALGQGPQFIFQYYEEEERQRGNFPDRFSGHQFPNYSSELNVNALLLGDSALYLCASSSGGGVRTEAFFGQGTRLTVV.

The rearrangement joins TRBV6-6 to TRBJ2-2, with TRBD1 matching over 7 bases. The CDR3 runs to 14 residues. V lost 8 bases to trimming and J lost 5 bases; unmatched junction nucleotides: 8. Germline V gene lookup returns CDR1 MNHNY and CDR2 SVGAGI (reference sequence). This chain's CDR3 is CASRGQKITGELFF. CDR3 nucleotide sequence: TGTGCCAGCCGGGGACAGAAAATAACCGGGGAGCTGTTTTTT.

This rearrangement joins TRBV10-3 to TRBJ1-1; D may be TRBD1 (6 bases). Germline assignment: CDR1 ENHRY and CDR2 SYGVKD. The CDR3 is 14 residues long. Trimming cost V 4 bases and J 9 bases, with 18 bases left between them. CDR3 amino acids: CAISAEGQTLKAFF. The DNA for the CDR3 is TGTGCCATCAGTGCTGAGGGACAAACACTGAAAGCTTTCTTT.